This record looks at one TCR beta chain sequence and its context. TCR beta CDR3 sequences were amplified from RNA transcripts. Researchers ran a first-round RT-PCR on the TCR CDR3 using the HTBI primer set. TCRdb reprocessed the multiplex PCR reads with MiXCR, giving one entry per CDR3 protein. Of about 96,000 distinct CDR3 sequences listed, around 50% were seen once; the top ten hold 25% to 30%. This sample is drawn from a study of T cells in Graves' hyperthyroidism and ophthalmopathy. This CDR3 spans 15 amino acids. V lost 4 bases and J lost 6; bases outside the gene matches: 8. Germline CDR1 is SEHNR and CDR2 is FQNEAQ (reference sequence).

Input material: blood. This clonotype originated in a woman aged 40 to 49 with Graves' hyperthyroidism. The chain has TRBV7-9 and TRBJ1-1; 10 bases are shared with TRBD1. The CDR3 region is CASSSTGTGASEAFF. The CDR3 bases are TGTGCCAGCAGCTCTACCGGGACAGGGGCTTCTGAAGCTTTCTTT. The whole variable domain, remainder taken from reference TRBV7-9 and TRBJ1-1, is DTGVSQNPRHKITKRGQNVTFRCDPISEHNRLYWYRQTLGQGPEFLTYFQNEAQLEKSRLLSDRFSAERPKGSFSTLEIQRTEQGDSAMYLCASSSTGTGASEAFFGQGTRLTVV.